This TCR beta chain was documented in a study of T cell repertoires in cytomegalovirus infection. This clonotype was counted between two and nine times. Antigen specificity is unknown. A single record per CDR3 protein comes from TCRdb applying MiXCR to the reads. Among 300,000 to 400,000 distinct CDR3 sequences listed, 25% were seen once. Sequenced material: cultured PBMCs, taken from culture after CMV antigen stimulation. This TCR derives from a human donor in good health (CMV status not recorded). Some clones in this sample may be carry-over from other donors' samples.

The CDR3 here is CASTFDTANEQFF. CDR3 coding DNA: TGTGCCAGCACTTTCGACACGGCCAATGAGCAGTTCTTC. The gene calls are TRBV6-1 and TRBJ2-1; D is unclear. The ends were cut back, 7 bases at V and 6 bases at J, with 13 bases in the middle. This CDR3 is 13 amino acids long. Germline V gene lookup returns CDR1 MNHNS and CDR2 SASEGT.